This T cell receptor beta chain was observed in a study of T cell changes during pregnancy in multiple sclerosis (dated by TCRdb to about 2019). About the full investigation: The study looked at changes in the T cell repertoire across pregnancy in women with multiple sclerosis.

The method was the immunoSEQ multiplex PCR assay. The source is immuneACCESS, and TCRdb retained only in-frame sequences with V and J called. Part of the clones is not carried over; for the studies checked, unresolved V genes explain less than half of this, and the remainder is unexplained. This sample comprises 45,000 to 55,000 clones, roughly 85% of them detected only once. 0.95% to 1.5% of the sample rests with the top ten. Comment on this clone: Its antigen is currently not known. No base quality information exists; no much larger clone differs at one position.

CDR1 and CDR2 were assigned from the germline V gene as SGDLS and YYNGEE. The cysteine opens and the phenylalanine closes a CDR3 of 15 amino acids. The read is trimmed to its CDR3 DNA, 45 bases read in frame from base 1. V gives up 2 bases and J gives up 0 bases, and the segment between their germline ends measures 10 bases. The rearrangement combines TRBV9 with TRBJ2-3, with a weak D call of TRBD1 (6 bases match). This clonotype was obtained from a female donor with multiple sclerosis, enrolled in a pregnancy study. This specimen was CD4+ T cells from peripheral blood mononuclear cells, taken in the second trimester of pregnancy. The bases read TGTGCCAGCAGCGTCACAGGGAAGAGCACAGATACGCAGTATTTT. Translated, it reads CASSVTGKSTDTQYF.